This TCR beta chain was sequenced for a study of cytomegalovirus exposure and HLA in healthy donors. As to this clone: Its antigen is not known.

Trimming removed 2 bases at V and 6 bases at J, with 16 bases between. The CDR3 extends over 15 amino acids. CDR1 is SGHDT, CDR2 YYEEEE, per germline. Findings of the study overall: More than 150 TCR beta chains were listed as cytomegalovirus-associated. Later work found that TCR association rates differed between HLA loci; DRB1 had the most and HLA-C the fewest. Earlier results showed most TCR beta V segments being productive about 87% or about 30% of the time. More clonal expansion characterized HLA-associated TCR beta chains than equally common others in a later analysis.

The PCR ran on 60 Vbeta and 13 Jbeta primers. TCRdb's copy holds only in-frame clones and misses some; the assay was immunoSEQ multiplex PCR. The sample carries 120,000 to 150,000 clones, approximately 70% recorded once. What was sequenced was PBMCs. The receptor comes from a woman aged 55 to 70 in good health and CMV-seronegative. This chain uses TRBV5-6 with TRBJ2-3; tentatively, D is TRBD1 (6 bases). CDR3 residues: CASSFWGHPGDTQYF. For the CDR3, the DNA is TGTGCCAGCAGCTTTTGGGGACACCCGGGGGATACGCAGTATTTT.